One sample yielded the 11 T cell receptor beta chains listed below, sequenced in a study of blood T cell repertoires in COVID-19. Using immunoSEQ multiplex PCR, the repertoire was profiled, and TCRdb retains in-frame clones only, with some absent. The repertoire holds over 100,000 clones, around nine tenths seen once, with about an eighth in the top ten. Specimen: peripheral blood. The receptors shown here come from a woman between 70 and 85 years old with COVID-19, enrolled during active disease.

The CDR3 coding sequence is TGTGCCAGCAGCGTTAGTGCAGGGGTAGGCGGCTACACCTTC. Residues: CASSVSAGVGGYTF. The chain has TRBV9 and TRBJ1-2; TRBD1 might be the D (6 bases). This CDR3 contains 14 residues. Germline V gives CDR1 SGDLS, CDR2 YYNGEE. V was clipped by 2 bases and J by 8 bases, with 16 bases between them.

This clone occurred once. The gene calls are TRBV7-3 and TRBJ2-3; tentative D call: TRBD2 (6 bases). This CDR3 is built from 15 residues. Germline CDR1 is SGHTA and CDR2 is FQGTGA. Trimming took off 3 bases at V and 8 bases at J, with 18 bases between the two ends. The CDR3 DNA reads as TGTGCCAGCAGCTTTGTAGGAGGGCCGTTGGGTACGCAGTATTTT. Translated, it gives CASSFVGGPLGTQYF.

The V call is TRBV27, the J call TRBJ1-4, with D possibly being TRBD1 (5 bases). This CDR3 spans 14 amino acids. The V end lost 6 bases, the J end lost 6 bases, and 14 bases lay between the germline ends. The germline V gene has CDR1 MNHEY and CDR2 SMNVEV (reference sequence). The CDR3 region has the DNA TGTGCCAGCAGGAGATGGGCGGGGGATGAAAAACTGTTTTTT. It is translated as CASRRWAGDEKLFF.

The J gene is TRBJ2-1, the V gene TRBV10-2; 7 bases line up with TRBD2. V lost 0 bases, J lost 4 bases, and 3 bases stayed unmatched. The CDR3 totals 15 residues. Germline CDR1 and CDR2: WSHSY and SAAADI. CDR3 region: CASSESTSRYNEQFF. The CDR3 DNA reads as TGCGCCAGCAGTGAGTCGACTAGCCGGTACAATGAGCAGTTCTTC.

With regard to this clone: Other DNA sequences in this sample translate to the same CDR3. V and J are TRBV18 and TRBJ1-1; no clear D. The CDR3 spans 14 residues. Looked up from germline, CDR1 is KGHSH and CDR2 is LQKENI. Trimming stripped 3 bases from V and 1 base from J, with 9 bases between. The CDR3 bases are TGTGCCAGCTCACCCGACGGAGGGAACACTGAAGCTTTCTTT. This sequence encodes CASSPDGGNTEAFF.

The CDR3: CASSTQGRGNTIYF. The DNA for the CDR3 is TGTGCCAGCAGTACACAGGGCCGTGGAAACACCATATATTTT. This sequence joins TRBV2 and TRBJ1-3; D possibly corresponds to TRBD1 (6 bases). V was cut by 5 bases and J by 3 bases, with 11 bases left in between. CDR3 length equals 14 residues. Germline CDR1 is SNHLY and CDR2 is FYNNEI. Full variable domain (missing parts from reference TRBV2 and TRBJ1-3): EPEVTQTPSHQVTQMGQEVILRCVPISNHLYFYWYRQILGQKVEFLVSFYNNEISEKSEIFDDQFSVERPDGSNFTLKIRSTKLEDSAMYFCASSTQGRGNTIYFGEGSWLTVV.

With regard to this clone: Other DNA sequences in the sample encode the same CDR3. The chain links TRBV29-1 to TRBJ2-5; no definite D call. V was shortened by 3 bases and J by 2 bases, with 7 bases between the two germline ends. Germline CDR1 reads SQVTM; CDR2 reads ANQGSEA. This CDR3 has 12 residues. The CDR3 reads CSVDGGQETQYF. CDR3 DNA: TGCAGCGTTGATGGCGGACAAGAGACCCAGTACTTC.

The genes are TRBV28 and TRBJ1-2; D not certain. The CDR3 is made up of 13 amino acids. V gave up 6 bases and J gave up 4 bases, with 12 bases separating them. Per germline, CDR1 MDHEN and CDR2 SYDVKM. The CDR3 bases are TGTGCCAGCAGGACCCCACCGGGCTATGGCTACACCTTC. Translated, it gives CASRTPPGYGYTF.

A single count supports this clone. The rearrangement uses TRBV3-1 (or the pseudogene TRBV3-2) and TRBJ2-7; D is undetermined. V shed 0 bases and J shed 1 base, with 10 bases lying between them. This CDR3 contains 15 residues. Germline-derived CDR1 and CDR2 are LGHDT and YNNKEL (reference sequence). This CDR3 is CASSQDLQPSYEQYF. The CDR3 DNA is TGTGCCAGCAGCCAAGATCTACAGCCATCCTACGAGCAGTACTTC.

CDR3: CASNNQAEGEKLFF. The CDR3 DNA sequence: TGTGCCAGCAACAACCAGGCCGAAGGAGAAAAACTGTTTTTT. V and J are TRBV2 and TRBJ1-4; D uncertain. Germline V CDR1 and CDR2: SNHLY, FYNNEI. The germline V and J ends were trimmed by 7 bases and 8 bases, with 17 bases remaining between them. The CDR3 length is 14 residues.

This rearrangement joins TRBV5-1 to TRBJ1-1; D unresolved. Germline V CDR1 and CDR2: SGHRS, YFSETQ. Trimming shortened V by 4 bases and J by 6 bases, and 19 bases separated the two germline ends. The CDR3 has 15 residues. The CDR3 sequence is CASSQRFGSWAEAFF. The CDR3 coding sequence is TGCGCCAGCAGCCAGCGATTCGGGAGTTGGGCTGAAGCTTTCTTT. Full variable domain (outside the CDR3, taken from reference TRBV5-1 and TRBJ1-1): KAGVTQTPRYLIKTRGQQVTLSCSPISGHRSVSWYQQTPGQGLQFLFEYFSETQRNKGNFPGRFSGRQFSNSRSEMNVSTLELGDSALYLCASSQRFGSWAEAFFGQGTRLTVV.